This is a list of T cell receptor beta chains from one sample in a study of CD8+ T cells in alopecia areata. Sequencing was performed with immunoSEQ multiplex PCR; in TCRdb, only in-frame clones are kept and a portion is missing. In the table there are 150,000 or so clones, roughly 48% of which are singletons. Sequencing used CD4+ T cells sorted from blood. The receptors shown here come from a human donor with alopecia areata. Each CDR3 is given with its conserved first and last residue.

v_call	j_call	cdr3_aa
TRBV29-1	TRBJ2-7	CSVSTGPYEQYF
TRBV18	TRBJ1-2	CASSATQVNYGYTF
TRBV28	TRBJ2-1	CASRLTGTPVEFF
TRBV29-1	TRBJ1-2	CSSAGGNLYGYTF
TRBV9	TRBJ2-7	CASSAQLGTQGEQYF
TRBV30	TRBJ2-5	CAWKTRGPYETQYF
TRBV29-1	TRBJ1-1	CSGISPAENTEAFF
TRBV10-3	TRBJ1-5	CAISEVLGRDQPQHF
TRBV27	TRBJ2-5	CASSNSGTSVGETQYF
TRBV4-1	TRBJ1-2	CASSQAWQGTTIGYTF
TRBV15	TRBJ2-5	CATSNSLADYQETQYF
TRBV30	TRBJ2-1	CAWSVTSAFSYNEQFF
TRBV27	TRBJ2-1	CASSRTGSTYNEQFF
TRBV7-3	TRBJ2-3	CASSLPPDTQYF
TRBV29-1	TRBJ1-1	CSAESSGRGTEAFF
TRBV5-1	TRBJ2-7	CASSSFGGSWREQYF